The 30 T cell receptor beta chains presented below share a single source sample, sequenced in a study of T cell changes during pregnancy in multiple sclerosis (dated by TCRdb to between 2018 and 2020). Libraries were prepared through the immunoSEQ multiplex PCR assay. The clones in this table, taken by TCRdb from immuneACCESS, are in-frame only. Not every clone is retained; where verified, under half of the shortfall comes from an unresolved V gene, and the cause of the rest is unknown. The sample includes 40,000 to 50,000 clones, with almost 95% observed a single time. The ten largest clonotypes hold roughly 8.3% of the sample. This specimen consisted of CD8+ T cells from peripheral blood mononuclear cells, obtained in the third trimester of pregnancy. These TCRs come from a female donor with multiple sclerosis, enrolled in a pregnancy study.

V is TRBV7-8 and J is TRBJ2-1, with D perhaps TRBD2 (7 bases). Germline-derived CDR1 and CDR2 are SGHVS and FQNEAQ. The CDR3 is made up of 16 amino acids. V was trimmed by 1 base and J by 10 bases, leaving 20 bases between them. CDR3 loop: CASSLEPGGGLGEQFF. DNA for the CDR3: TGTGCCAGCAGCTTAGAACCGGGGGGCGGATTAGGGGAGCAGTTCTTC.

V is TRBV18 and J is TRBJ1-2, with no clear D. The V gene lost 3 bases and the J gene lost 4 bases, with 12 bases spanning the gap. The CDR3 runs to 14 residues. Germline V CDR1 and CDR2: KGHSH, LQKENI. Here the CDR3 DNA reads TGTGCCAGCTCACCCTTCGACACCGGCTATGGCTACACCTTC. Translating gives CASSPFDTGYGYTF.

The DNA of the CDR3 is TGTGCCAGCAGCTCTCGAGAAGGGGGCGGAGATGGCTACACCTTC. Translating it yields CASSSREGGGDGYTF. The chain employs TRBV7-9 and TRBJ1-2; TRBD1 aligns across 7 bases. Germline V gene sequence: CDR1 SEHNR, CDR2 FQNEAQ (reference sequence). J gave up 6 bases and V 4 bases, and 11 bases lay outside the gene matches. The CDR3 has 15 residues.

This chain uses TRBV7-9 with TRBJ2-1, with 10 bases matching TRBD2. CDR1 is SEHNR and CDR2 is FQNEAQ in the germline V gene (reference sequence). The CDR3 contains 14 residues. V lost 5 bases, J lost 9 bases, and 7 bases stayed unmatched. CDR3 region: CASSVSGRAGEQFF. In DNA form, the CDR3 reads TGTGCCAGCAGCGTGAGCGGGAGGGCCGGTGAGCAGTTCTTC. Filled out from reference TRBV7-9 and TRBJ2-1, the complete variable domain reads DTGVSQNPRHKITKRGQNVTFRCDPISEHNRLYWYRQTLGQGPEFLTYFQNEAQLEKSRLLSDRFSAERPKGSFSTLEIQRTEQGDSAMYLCASSVSGRAGEQFFGPGTRLTVL.

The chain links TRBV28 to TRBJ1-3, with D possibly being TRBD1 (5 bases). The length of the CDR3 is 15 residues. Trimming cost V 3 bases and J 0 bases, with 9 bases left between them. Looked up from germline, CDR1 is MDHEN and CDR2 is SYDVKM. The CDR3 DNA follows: TGTGCCAGCAGTTTTCGGGGGAGCTCTGGAAACACCATATATTTT. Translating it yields CASSFRGSSGNTIYF.

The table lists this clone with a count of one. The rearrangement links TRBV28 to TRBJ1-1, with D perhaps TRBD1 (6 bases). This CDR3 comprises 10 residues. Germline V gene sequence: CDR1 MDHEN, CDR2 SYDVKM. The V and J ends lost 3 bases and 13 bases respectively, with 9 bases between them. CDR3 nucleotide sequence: TGTGCCAGCAGTTTGGGACATCTTTTCTTT. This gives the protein CASSLGHLFF.

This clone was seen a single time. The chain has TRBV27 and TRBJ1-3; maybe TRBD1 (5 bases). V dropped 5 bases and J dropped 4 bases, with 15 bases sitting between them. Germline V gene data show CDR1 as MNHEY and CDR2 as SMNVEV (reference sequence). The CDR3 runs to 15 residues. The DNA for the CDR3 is TGTGCCAGCAGTCCTGACCCAGGGCCAGGAAACACCATATATTTT. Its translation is CASSPDPGPGNTIYF.

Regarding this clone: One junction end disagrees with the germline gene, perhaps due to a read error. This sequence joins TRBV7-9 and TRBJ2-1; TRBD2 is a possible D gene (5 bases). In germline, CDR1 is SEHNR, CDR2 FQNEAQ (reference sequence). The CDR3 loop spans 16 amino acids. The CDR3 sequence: CASSLADISAYNEQFF. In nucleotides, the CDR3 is TGTGCCAGCAGCCTAGCTGACATCTCAGCCTACAATGAGCAGTTCTTC.

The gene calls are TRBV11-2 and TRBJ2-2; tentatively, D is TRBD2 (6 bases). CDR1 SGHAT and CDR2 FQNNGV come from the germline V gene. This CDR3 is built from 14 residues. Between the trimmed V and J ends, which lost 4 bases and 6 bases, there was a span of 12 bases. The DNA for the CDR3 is TGTGCCAGCAGCTCGGGAGCCCCGGCCGGGGAGCTGTTTTTT. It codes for CASSSGAPAGELFF. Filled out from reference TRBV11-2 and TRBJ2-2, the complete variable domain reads EAGVAQSPRYKIIEKRQSVAFWCNPISGHATLYWYQQILGQGPKLLIQFQNNGVVDDSQLPKDRFSAERLKGVDSTLKIQPAKLEDSAVYLCASSSGAPAGELFFGEGSRLTVL.

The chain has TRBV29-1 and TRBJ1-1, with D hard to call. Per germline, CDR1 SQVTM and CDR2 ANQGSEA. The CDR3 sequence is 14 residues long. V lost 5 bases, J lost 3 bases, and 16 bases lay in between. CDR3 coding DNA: TGCAGCGTTTACCTTCAAACGTCGGACACTGAAGCTTTCTTT. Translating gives CSVYLQTSDTEAFF.

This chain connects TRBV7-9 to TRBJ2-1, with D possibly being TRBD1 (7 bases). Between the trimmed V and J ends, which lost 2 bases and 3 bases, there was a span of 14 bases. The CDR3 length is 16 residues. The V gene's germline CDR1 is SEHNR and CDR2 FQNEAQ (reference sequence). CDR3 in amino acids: CASSLMLRDSYNEQFF. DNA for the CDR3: TGTGCCAGCAGCTTAATGCTGCGGGACAGCTACAATGAGCAGTTCTTC.

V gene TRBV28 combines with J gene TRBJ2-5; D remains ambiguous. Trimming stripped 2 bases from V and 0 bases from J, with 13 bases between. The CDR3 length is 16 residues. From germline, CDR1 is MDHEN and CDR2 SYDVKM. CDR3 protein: CASSLRTAGNQETQYF. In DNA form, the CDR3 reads TGTGCCAGCAGTTTAAGAACAGCAGGCAACCAAGAGACCCAGTACTTC.

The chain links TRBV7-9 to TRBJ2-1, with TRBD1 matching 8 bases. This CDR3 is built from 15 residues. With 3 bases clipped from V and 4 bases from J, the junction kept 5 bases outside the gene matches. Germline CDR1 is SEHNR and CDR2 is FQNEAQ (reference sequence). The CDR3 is CASSFRGPGYNEQFF. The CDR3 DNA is TGTGCCAGCAGCTTCAGGGGGCCTGGGTACAATGAGCAGTTCTTC.

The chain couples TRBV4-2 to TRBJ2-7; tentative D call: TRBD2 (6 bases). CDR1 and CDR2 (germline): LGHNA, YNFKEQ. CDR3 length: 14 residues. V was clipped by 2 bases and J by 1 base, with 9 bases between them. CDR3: CASSQFGGSYEQYF. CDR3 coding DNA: TGTGCCAGCAGCCAATTTGGGGGGTCCTACGAGCAGTACTTC.

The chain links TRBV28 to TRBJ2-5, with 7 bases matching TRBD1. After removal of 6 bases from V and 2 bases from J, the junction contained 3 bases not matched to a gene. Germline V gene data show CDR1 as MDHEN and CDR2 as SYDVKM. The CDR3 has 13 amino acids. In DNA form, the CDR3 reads TGTGCCAGCAGCCCGGGACAGCAAGAGACCCAGTACTTC. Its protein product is CASSPGQQETQYF.

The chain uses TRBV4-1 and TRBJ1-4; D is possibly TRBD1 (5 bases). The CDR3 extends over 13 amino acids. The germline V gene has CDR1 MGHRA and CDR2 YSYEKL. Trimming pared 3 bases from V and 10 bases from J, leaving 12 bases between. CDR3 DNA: TGCGCCAGCAGCCAGTCTCCCGGGGGAAAACTGTTTTTT. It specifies CASSQSPGGKLFF.

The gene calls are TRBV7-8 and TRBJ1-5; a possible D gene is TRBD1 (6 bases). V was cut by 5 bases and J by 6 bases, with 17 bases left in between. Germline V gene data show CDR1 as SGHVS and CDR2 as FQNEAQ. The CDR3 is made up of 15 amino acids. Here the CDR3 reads CASSDQQGVTQPQHF. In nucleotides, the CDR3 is TGTGCCAGCAGCGACCAACAGGGAGTTACTCAGCCCCAGCATTTT.

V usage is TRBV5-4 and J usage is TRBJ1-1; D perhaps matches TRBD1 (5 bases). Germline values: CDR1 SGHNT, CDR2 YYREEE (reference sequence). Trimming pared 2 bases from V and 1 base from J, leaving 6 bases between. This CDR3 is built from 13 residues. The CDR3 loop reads CASSFGGNTEAFF. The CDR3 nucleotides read TGTGCCAGCAGCTTCGGGGGGAACACTGAAGCTTTCTTT.

For the CDR3, the DNA is TGTGCCAGCAGTTTTGGGGACAGAGCATATAATGAGCAGTTCTTC. Protein sequence: CASSFGDRAYNEQFF. V gene TRBV27 combines with J gene TRBJ2-1, with TRBD1 matching over 7 bases. Germline V gene data show CDR1 as MNHEY and CDR2 as SMNVEV (reference sequence). V was pared by 3 bases and J by 7 bases, with 9 bases of the junction left unmatched. This CDR3 is built from 15 residues.

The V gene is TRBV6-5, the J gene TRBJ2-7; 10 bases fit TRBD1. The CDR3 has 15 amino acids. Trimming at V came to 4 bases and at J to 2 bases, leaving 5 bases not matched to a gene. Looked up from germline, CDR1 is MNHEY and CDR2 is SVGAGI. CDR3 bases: TGTGCCAGCAGTTTTACCGGGACAGGGGCCTACGAGCAGTACTTC. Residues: CASSFTGTGAYEQYF.

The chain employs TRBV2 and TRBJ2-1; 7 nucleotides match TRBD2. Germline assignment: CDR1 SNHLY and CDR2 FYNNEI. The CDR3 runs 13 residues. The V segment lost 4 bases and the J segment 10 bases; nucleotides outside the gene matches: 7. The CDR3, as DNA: TGTGCCAGCAGTGGTGGAAGCGGGGAAGAGCAGTTCTTC. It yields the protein CASSGGSGEEQFF.

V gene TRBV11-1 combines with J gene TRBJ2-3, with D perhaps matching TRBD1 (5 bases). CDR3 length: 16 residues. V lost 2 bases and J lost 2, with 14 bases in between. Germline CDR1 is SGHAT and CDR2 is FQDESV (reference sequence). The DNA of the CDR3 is TGTGCCAGCAGCTTAAACCCCACAGGACCCACAGATACGCAGTATTTT. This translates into CASSLNPTGPTDTQYF.

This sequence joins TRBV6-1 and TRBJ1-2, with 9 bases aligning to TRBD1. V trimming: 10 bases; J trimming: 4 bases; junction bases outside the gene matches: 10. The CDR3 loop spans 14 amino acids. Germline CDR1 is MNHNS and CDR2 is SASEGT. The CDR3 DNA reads TGTGCCACCCCGATTGGGACAGGGTTCTATGGCTACACCTTC. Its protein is CATPIGTGFYGYTF.

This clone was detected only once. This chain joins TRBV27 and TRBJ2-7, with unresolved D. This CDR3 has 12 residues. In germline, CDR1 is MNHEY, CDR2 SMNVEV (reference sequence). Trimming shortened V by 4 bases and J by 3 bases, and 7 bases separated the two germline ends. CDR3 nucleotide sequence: TGTGCCAGCAGTTCGCTAGGCTACGAGCAGTACTTC. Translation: CASSSLGYEQYF.

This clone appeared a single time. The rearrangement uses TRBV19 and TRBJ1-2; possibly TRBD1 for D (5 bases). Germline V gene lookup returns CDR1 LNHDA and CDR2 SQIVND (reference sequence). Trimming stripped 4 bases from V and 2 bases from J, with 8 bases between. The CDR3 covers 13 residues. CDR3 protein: CASSRQRNYGYTF. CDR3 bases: TGTGCCAGTAGTAGACAGAGAAACTATGGCTACACCTTC.

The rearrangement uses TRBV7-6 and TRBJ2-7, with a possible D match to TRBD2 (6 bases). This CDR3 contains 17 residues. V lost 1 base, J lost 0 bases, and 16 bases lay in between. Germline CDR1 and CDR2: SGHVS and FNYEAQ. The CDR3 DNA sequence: TGTGCCAGCAGCTTAGGGGACCGGGGGACCAGCTCCTACGAGCAGTACTTC. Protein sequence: CASSLGDRGTSSYEQYF.

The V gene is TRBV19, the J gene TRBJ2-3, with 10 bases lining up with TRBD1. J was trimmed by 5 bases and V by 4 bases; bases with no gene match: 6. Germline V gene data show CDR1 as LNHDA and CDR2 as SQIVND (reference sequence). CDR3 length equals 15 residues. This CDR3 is CASSTDRGQGDTQYF. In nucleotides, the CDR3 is TGTGCCAGTAGTACAGACAGGGGGCAGGGAGATACGCAGTATTTT.

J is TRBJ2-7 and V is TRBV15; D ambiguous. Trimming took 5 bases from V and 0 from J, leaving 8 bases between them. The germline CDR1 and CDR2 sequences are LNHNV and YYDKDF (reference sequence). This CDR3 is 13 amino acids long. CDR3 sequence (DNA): TGTGCCACCAGCCCGGGTACCTCCTACGAGCAGTACTTC. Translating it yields CATSPGTSYEQYF.

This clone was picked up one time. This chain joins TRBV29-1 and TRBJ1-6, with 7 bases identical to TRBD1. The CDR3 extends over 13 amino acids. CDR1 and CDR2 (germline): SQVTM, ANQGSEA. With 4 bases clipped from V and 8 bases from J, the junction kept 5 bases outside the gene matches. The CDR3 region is CSVADRSYSPLHF. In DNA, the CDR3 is TGCAGCGTTGCGGACAGGAGCTATTCACCCCTCCACTTT. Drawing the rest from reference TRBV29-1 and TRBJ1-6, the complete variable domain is SAVISQKPSRDICQRGTSLTIQCQVDSQVTMMFWYRQQPGQSLTLIATANQGSEATYESGFVIDKFPISRPNLTFSTLTVSNMSPEDSSIYLCSVADRSYSPLHFGNGTRLTVT.

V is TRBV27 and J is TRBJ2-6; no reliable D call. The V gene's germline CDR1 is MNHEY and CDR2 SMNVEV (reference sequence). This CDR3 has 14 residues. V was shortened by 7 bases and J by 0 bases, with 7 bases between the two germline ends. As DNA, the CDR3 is TGTGCCAGCACCTCCTACTCTGGGGCCAACGTCCTGACTTTC. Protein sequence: CASTSYSGANVLTF.